This T cell receptor beta chain is from a study of T cell repertoires in cytomegalovirus infection. Study-level information: Recently identified HLA-C-restricted CMV epitopes and well-studied HLA-B-restricted CMV epitopes were used by the study. A matching HLA type, together with CMV infection, was signaled by public TCR beta signatures. Findings and caveats of the study: HLA-C-restricted CMV-specific TCR beta clonotypes were dominant in the ex vivo response.

This clonotype was counted between two and nine times. The antigen is unknown. V was clipped by 0 bases and J by 10 bases, with 13 bases between them. The germline CDR1 and CDR2 sequences are SGHTA and FQGNSA. The CDR3 totals 15 residues. TCRdb itself ran the reads through MiXCR, one entry per CDR3 protein. The sample lists 900,000 to 950,000 distinct CDR3 sequences, 25% to 40% occurring once. The specimen was cultured CD8+ T cells from PBMCs, collected from culture after CMV antigen stimulation. The chain employs TRBV7-2 and TRBJ1-6, with unresolved D. The sequence derives from a human donor in good health (CMV status not recorded). Some clones in this sample may be carry-over from other donors' samples. The CDR3 loop is CASSLATLGSSPLHF. Written as DNA, the CDR3 is TGTGCCAGCAGCTTAGCCACCTTGGGATCCTCACCCCTCCACTTT.